A single sample is the source of the 20 T cell receptor beta chains below, sequenced in a study of beta chain features in type 1 diabetes. Since all of the isolated RNA was reverse transcribed, expressed TCRB transcripts were what got sequenced. Measured with immunoSEQ multiplex PCR; TCRdb has only the in-frame clones, and not every one. The data contain about 140,000 clones, less than 10% of them singletons. Source material: central memory CD4+ T cells from blood. The origin of the receptors is a woman aged 40 to 50 in good health.

This chain joins TRBV7-2 and TRBJ1-1, with D tentatively TRBD1 (6 bases). Germline CDR1 is SGHTA and CDR2 is FQGNSA. V lost 4 bases, J lost 4 bases, and 13 bases lay in between. CDR3 length: 14 residues. The CDR3 region has the DNA TGTGCCAGCAGCTCGGGGGGCGGGGGCACTGAAGCTTTCTTT. This gives the protein CASSSGGGGTEAFF.

V and J are TRBV5-4 and TRBJ1-2; perhaps TRBD1 as D (5 bases). Germline values: CDR1 SGHNT, CDR2 YYREEE (reference sequence). Trimming shortened V by 8 bases and J by 1 base, and 15 bases separated the two germline ends. This CDR3 region has 14 residues. CDR3 bases: TGTGCCAGTCGGGTCACCGGGGGTAACTATGGCTACACCTTC. As protein: CASRVTGGNYGYTF.

The CDR3, as DNA: TGTGCCAGCAGATACCAGGACAATCAGCCCCAGCATTTT. Protein: CASRYQDNQPQHF. The chain has TRBV6-1 and TRBJ1-5; D call uncertain. Germline loops: CDR1 MNHNS, CDR2 SASEGT. This CDR3 contains 13 residues. Trimming took 6 bases from V and 3 from J, leaving 9 bases between them.

In its sample, this clone was seen many times. The genes are TRBV5-4 and TRBJ2-7; 7 positions match TRBD2. This CDR3 contains 14 residues. Germline CDR1 and CDR2: SGHNT and YYREEE (reference sequence). V gave up 0 bases and J gave up 5 bases; unmatched junction bases: 5. The CDR3 region is CASSLGRGVDEQYF. The CDR3 region has the DNA TGTGCCAGCAGCTTGGGCCGGGGGGTCGACGAGCAGTACTTC.

In this sample, this clone turned up a few times. The chain recombines TRBV5-1 with TRBJ2-5, with 8 bases aligning to TRBD1. Germline V gene sequence: CDR1 SGHRS, CDR2 YFSETQ. The V and J ends lost 3 bases and 0 bases, in that order; junction bases with no gene match: 7. The CDR3 extends over 16 amino acids. The CDR3 coding sequence is TGCGCCAGCAGCTCCGGACAGGGAGAGTACCAAGAGACCCAGTACTTC. Its protein product is CASSSGQGEYQETQYF. Full variable domain (missing parts from reference TRBV5-1 and TRBJ2-5): KAGVTQTPRYLIKTRGQQVTLSCSPISGHRSVSWYQQTPGQGLQFLFEYFSETQRNKGNFPGRFSGRQFSNSRSEMNVSTLELGDSALYLCASSSGQGEYQETQYFGPGTRLLVL.

This chain links TRBV7-2 with TRBJ1-2; D unresolved. From germline, CDR1 is SGHTA and CDR2 FQGNSA. With 5 bases removed from V and 4 bases from J, the gap between germline ends came to 14 bases. The CDR3 is 14 residues long. The CDR3 region has the DNA TGTGCCAGCAGCCCTACAGACGGGGTCTATGGCTACACCTTC. Residues: CASSPTDGVYGYTF.

This clone was detected a few times. This sequence joins TRBV29-1 and TRBJ1-2; D gene ambiguous. The CDR3 runs 11 residues. Trimming shortened V by 3 bases and J by 12 bases, and 14 bases separated the two germline ends. Germline-derived CDR1 and CDR2 are SQVTM and ANQGSEA. The CDR3 spells CSVDQAKVDTF. The CDR3 DNA follows: TGCAGCGTTGATCAGGCCAAAGTCGACACCTTC.

This clone was observed a few times. V and J are TRBV6-1 and TRBJ2-7, with D maybe TRBD1 (5 bases). Germline CDR1 is MNHNS and CDR2 is SASEGT. This CDR3 spans 15 amino acids. Deletions cut 3 bases from V and 0 bases from J, with 12 bases between. The CDR3 reads CASSETVFSSYEQYF. The CDR3 region has the DNA TGTGCCAGCAGTGAGACAGTTTTTTCCTCCTACGAGCAGTACTTC.

In its sample, this clone was seen a few times. This chain connects TRBV9 to TRBJ2-7; the D gene is possibly TRBD2 (6 bases). Looked up from germline, CDR1 is SGDLS and CDR2 is YYNGEE. Trimming took 3 bases from V and 0 from J, leaving 13 bases between them. CDR3 size: 15 residues. The chain's CDR3 is CASSGRDSSSYEQYF. The DNA of the CDR3 is TGTGCCAGCAGCGGCCGGGACTCGAGCTCCTACGAGCAGTACTTC. Based on the CDR3 plus reference TRBV9 and TRBJ2-7, the full variable domain is DSGVTQTPKHLITATGQRVTLRCSPRSGDLSVYWYQQSLDQGLQFLIQYYNGEERAKGNILERFSAQQFPDLHSELNLSSLELGDSALYFCASSGRDSSSYEQYFGPGTRLTVT.

This chain uses TRBV6-6 with TRBJ2-7, with TRBD2 matching over 10 bases. Germline V CDR1 and CDR2: MNHNY, SVGAGI (reference sequence). V lost 6 bases to trimming and J lost 2 bases; unmatched junction nucleotides: 4. The CDR3 loop spans 14 amino acids. In DNA form, the CDR3 reads TGTGCCAGCAGGGATGGACTAGCGGCCTACGAGCAGTACTTC. It translates to CASRDGLAAYEQYF.

This clone was detected only a few times. The chain couples TRBV19 to TRBJ2-7, with TRBD1 as a possible D gene (5 bases). This CDR3 region has 15 residues. The V gene lost 3 bases and the J gene lost 2 bases, with 14 bases spanning the gap. Germline CDR1 reads LNHDA; CDR2 reads SQIVND (reference sequence). CDR3 sequence (DNA): TGTGCCAGTAGTATTTCTGTAGGGGATACCTACGAGCAGTACTTC. Its protein product is CASSISVGDTYEQYF.

This clone has only a few counts. The CDR3 DNA sequence: TGTGCCAGCAGTTTAAGGGGTAGCGGGTCTATGAACATTCAGTACTTC. It yields the protein CASSLRGSGSMNIQYF. The rearrangement joins TRBV27 to TRBJ2-4; 7 bases agree with TRBD2. V lost 2 bases and J lost 7; bases outside the gene matches: 11. CDR1 MNHEY and CDR2 SMNVEV come from the germline V gene (reference sequence). This CDR3 spans 16 amino acids.

The table lists this clone with many counts. The gene calls are TRBV27 and TRBJ2-4, with D maybe TRBD1 (5 bases). The ends were cut back, 5 bases at V and 7 bases at J, with 15 bases in the middle. Germline V CDR1 and CDR2: MNHEY, SMNVEV (reference sequence). The CDR3 runs to 14 residues. This chain's CDR3 is CASSRQGQRNIQYF. The CDR3 nucleotides are TGTGCCAGCAGTCGGCAGGGCCAGCGTAACATTCAGTACTTC.

This clone has just a few counts. The rearrangement links TRBV7-9 to TRBJ1-2; no firm D call. V lost 2 bases, J lost 6 bases, and 7 bases lay in between. Per germline, CDR1 SEHNR and CDR2 FQNEAQ (reference sequence). The CDR3 is 12 residues long. In DNA, the CDR3 is TGTGCCAGCAGCTTACGCGGGGATGGCTACACCTTC. Encoded protein: CASSLRGDGYTF.

The rearrangement links TRBV6-5 to TRBJ2-3; 10 bases line up with TRBD2. The CDR3 runs 15 residues. Germline V gene lookup returns CDR1 MNHEY and CDR2 SVGAGI. The trim removed 9 bases at V and 2 bases at J, leaving 8 bases unmatched. Here the CDR3 DNA reads TGTGCCAGTCGACGGACTAGCGGACCCACAGATACGCAGTATTTT. Encoded protein: CASRRTSGPTDTQYF.

This clone was observed a few times. The rearrangement joins TRBV5-4 to TRBJ1-4; D not certain. Germline loops: CDR1 SGHNT, CDR2 YYREEE (reference sequence). V shed 0 bases and J shed 11 bases, with 14 bases lying between them. CDR3 length equals 14 residues. The CDR3 reads CASSLGGDLRKLFF. The CDR3 nucleotides read TGTGCCAGCAGCTTGGGAGGCGATCTGAGGAAACTGTTTTTT. Supplemented by reference TRBV5-4 and TRBJ1-4, the full variable domain reads ETGVTQSPTHLIKTRGQQVTLRCSSQSGHNTVSWYQQALGQGPQFIFQYYREEENGRGNFPPRFSGLQFPNYSSELNVNALELDDSALYLCASSLGGDLRKLFFGSGTQLSVL.

V usage is TRBV10-3 and J usage is TRBJ2-7; a possible D gene is TRBD2 (5 bases). This CDR3 contains 14 residues. CDR1 is ENHRY and CDR2 is SYGVKD in the germline V gene. The V gene lost 5 bases and the J gene lost 6 bases, with 17 bases spanning the gap. The CDR3 DNA is TGTGCCATCAGTCGTGGTCGAATTGAGGGCGAGCAGTACTTC. This sequence encodes CAISRGRIEGEQYF.

The J gene is TRBJ1-1, the V gene TRBV19; 7 nucleotides agree with TRBD1. This CDR3 comprises 13 residues. The germline V gene has CDR1 LNHDA and CDR2 SQIVND (reference sequence). Losses at the gene ends were 4 bases for V and 5 bases for J; bases not matched to a gene: 4. CDR3 in DNA: TGTGCCAGTAGTACCGACAGGGCTACTGAAGCTTTCTTT. Amino acids: CASSTDRATEAFF.

This clone appeared many times. The chain links TRBV29-1 to TRBJ1-2; D is uncertain. The germline V and J ends were trimmed by 2 bases and 2 bases, with 6 bases remaining between them. Germline V CDR1 and CDR2: SQVTM, ANQGSEA. The CDR3 contains 12 residues. In DNA, the CDR3 is TGCAGCGTTGAATACCAGAACTATGGCTACACCTTC. Protein product: CSVEYQNYGYTF.

This clone was counted between two and nine times. The V gene is TRBV10-3, the J gene TRBJ1-5; TRBD1 is a possible D gene (5 bases). Per the germline V gene, CDR1 is ENHRY and CDR2 is SYGVKD. Trimming took 0 bases from V and 7 from J, leaving 13 bases between them. The CDR3 has 15 residues. CDR3 in amino acids: CAISESTQGWQPQHF. In DNA, the CDR3 is TGTGCCATCAGTGAGTCGACTCAGGGTTGGCAGCCCCAGCATTTT.